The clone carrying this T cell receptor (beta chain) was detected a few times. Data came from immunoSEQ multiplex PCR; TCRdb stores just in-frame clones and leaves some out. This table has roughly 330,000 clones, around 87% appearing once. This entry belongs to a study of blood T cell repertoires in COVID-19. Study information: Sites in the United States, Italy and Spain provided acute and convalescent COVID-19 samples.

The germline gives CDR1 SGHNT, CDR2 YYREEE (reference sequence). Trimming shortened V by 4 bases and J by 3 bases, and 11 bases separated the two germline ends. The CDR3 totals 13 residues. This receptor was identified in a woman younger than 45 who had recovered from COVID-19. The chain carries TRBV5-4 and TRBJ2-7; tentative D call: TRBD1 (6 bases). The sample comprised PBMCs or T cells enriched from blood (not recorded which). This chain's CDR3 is CASSRNRDYEQYF. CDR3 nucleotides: TGTGCCAGCAGCCGGAACAGGGACTACGAGCAGTACTTC.